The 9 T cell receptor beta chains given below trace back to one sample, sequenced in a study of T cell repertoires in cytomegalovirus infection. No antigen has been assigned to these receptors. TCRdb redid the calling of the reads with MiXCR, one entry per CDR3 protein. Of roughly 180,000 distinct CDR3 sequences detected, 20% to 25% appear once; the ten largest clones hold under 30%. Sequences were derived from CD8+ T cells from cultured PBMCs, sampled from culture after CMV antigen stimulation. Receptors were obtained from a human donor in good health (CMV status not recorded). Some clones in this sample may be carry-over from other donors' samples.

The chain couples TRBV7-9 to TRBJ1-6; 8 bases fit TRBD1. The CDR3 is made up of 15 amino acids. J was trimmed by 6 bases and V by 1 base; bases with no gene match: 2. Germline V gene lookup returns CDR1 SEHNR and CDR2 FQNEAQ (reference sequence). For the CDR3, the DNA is TGTGCCAGCAGCTTAGAGGGACAGGTTAATTCACCCCTCCACTTT. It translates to CASSLEGQVNSPLHF.

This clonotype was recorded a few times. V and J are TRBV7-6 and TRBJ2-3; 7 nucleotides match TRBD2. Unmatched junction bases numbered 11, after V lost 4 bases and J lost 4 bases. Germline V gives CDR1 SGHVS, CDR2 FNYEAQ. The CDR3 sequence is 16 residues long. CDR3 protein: CASSSRSGSGADTQYF. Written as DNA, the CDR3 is TGTGCCAGCAGCTCCCGTTCAGGGAGCGGGGCAGATACGCAGTATTTT.

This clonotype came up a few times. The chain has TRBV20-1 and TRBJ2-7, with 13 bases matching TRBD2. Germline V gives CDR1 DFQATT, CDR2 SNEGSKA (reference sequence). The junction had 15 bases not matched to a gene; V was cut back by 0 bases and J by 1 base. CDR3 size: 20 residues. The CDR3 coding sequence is TGCAGTGCTAGAGACGAGGGACTAGCGGGGCGAACTTTAATTTCCTACGAGCAGTACTTC. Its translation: CSARDEGLAGRTLISYEQYF.

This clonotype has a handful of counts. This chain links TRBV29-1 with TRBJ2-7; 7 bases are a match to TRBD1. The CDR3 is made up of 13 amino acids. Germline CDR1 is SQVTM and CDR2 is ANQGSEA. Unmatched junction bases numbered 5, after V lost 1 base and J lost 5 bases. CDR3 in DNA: TGCAGCGTTGAAGGTCCGACAGGGAACGAGCAGTACTTC. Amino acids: CSVEGPTGNEQYF.

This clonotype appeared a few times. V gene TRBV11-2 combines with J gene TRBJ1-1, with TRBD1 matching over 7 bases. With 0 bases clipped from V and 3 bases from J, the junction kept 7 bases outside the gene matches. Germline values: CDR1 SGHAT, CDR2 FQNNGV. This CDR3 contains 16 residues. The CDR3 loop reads CASSLERGRDDTEAFF. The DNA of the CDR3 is TGTGCCAGCAGCTTAGAAAGGGGGCGCGACGACACTGAAGCTTTCTTT.

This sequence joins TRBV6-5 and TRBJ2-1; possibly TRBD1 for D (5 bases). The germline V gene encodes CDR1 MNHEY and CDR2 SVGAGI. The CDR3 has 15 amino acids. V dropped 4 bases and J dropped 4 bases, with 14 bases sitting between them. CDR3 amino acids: CASSSGIAKYNEQFF. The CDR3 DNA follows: TGTGCCAGCAGTTCAGGGATCGCGAAGTACAATGAGCAGTTCTTC.

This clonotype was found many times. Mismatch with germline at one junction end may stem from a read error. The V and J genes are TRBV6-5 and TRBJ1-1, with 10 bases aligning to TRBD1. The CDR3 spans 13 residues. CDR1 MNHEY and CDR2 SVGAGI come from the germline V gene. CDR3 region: CASSYSTGGKYLF. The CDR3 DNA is TGTGCCAGCAGTTACTCGACAGGGGGCAAGTACCTCTTT.

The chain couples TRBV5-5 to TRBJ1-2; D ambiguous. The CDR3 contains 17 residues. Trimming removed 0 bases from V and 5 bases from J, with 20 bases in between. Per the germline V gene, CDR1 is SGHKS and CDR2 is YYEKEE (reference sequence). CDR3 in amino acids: CASSLENLRVFLYGYTF. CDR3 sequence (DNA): TGTGCCAGCAGCTTGGAGAACCTCAGAGTCTTCCTTTATGGCTACACCTTC.

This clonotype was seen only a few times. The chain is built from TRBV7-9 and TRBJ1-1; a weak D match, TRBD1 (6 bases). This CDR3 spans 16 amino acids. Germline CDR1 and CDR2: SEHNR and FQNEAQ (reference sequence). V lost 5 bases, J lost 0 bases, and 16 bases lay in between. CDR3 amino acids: CASSTGQRTMNTEAFF. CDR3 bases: TGTGCCAGCAGCACTGGACAGCGCACCATGAACACTGAAGCTTTCTTT.